This T cell receptor beta chain was obtained from a study of blood T cells in healthy people across ages. It was with a sample-barcoded 5' primer and a J-beta primer mix that a second PCR of roughly 7 to 12 cycles was run. A 12-random-nucleotide template-switch adaptor tagged each cDNA molecule. MiXCR, applied by TCRdb to the 5' RACE reads, yields one record per CDR3 protein. The sample has 650,000 to 1,000,000 distinct CDR3 sequences; about 36% are singletons. Of note for this clonotype: Its antigen remains unknown.

The donors, all healthy, were Caucasians living in Russia, aged roughly 6 to 95. Study-wide results and limits: Strong correlation existed between TCR beta diversity and naive T cell percentage. Unknown donor CMV status possibly confounded expanded clonotype changes.

Losses at the gene ends were 6 bases for V and 5 bases for J; bases not matched to a gene: 13. The CDR3 loop spans 16 amino acids. V and J are TRBV12-3 or TRBV12-4 and TRBJ1-1; TRBD1 matches 9 bases. The source of this sequence is a man in his late teens or twenties in good health. The sequenced sample was blood. CDR3 loop: CASSHNRDRDSTEAFF. The CDR3, as DNA: TGTGCCAGCAGCCACAACCGGGACAGGGATTCGACTGAAGCTTTCTTT.